Shown below are 19 T cell receptor beta chains from a single sample sequenced in a study of cytomegalovirus exposure and HLA in healthy donors. Amplification used 60 Vbeta primers and 13 Jbeta primers. Data came from immunoSEQ multiplex PCR; TCRdb stores just in-frame clones and leaves some out. The sample yields roughly 80,000 clones, 60% to 75% seen once. The sequenced material came from PBMCs. The receptor set was obtained from a middle-aged woman in good health and CMV-seropositive.

The gene calls are TRBV9 and TRBJ1-2; 9 nucleotides agree with TRBD1. V lost 4 bases and J lost 8; bases outside the gene matches: 6. The CDR3 length is 13 residues. Germline-derived CDR1 and CDR2 are SGDLS and YYNGEE. The CDR3 is CASSSRTGEGYTF. For the CDR3, the DNA is TGTGCCAGCAGCTCTCGGACAGGGGAAGGCTACACCTTC.

The chain uses TRBV29-1 and TRBJ2-1; 11 nucleotides agree with TRBD2. The V gene's germline CDR1 is SQVTM and CDR2 ANQGSEA. The CDR3 is made up of 17 amino acids. Trimming took 6 bases from V and 6 from J; bases not matched to a gene: 16. The CDR3 nucleotides are TGCAGCGTCGCCGGGATTGAGGGGACTAGCGGAGGCAATGAGCAGTTCTTC. This sequence encodes CSVAGIEGTSGGNEQFF.

This chain joins TRBV29-1 and TRBJ1-1, with 10 bases identical to TRBD1. Germline lookup yields CDR1 SQVTM and CDR2 ANQGSEA. V shed 0 bases and J 6 bases; nucleotides not matched to a gene: 10. This CDR3 comprises 16 residues. CDR3 loop: CSVEDRAGDRGPEAFF. In DNA form, the CDR3 reads TGCAGCGTTGAAGATAGGGCTGGGGACAGGGGCCCTGAAGCTTTCTTT.

The rearrangement links TRBV30 to TRBJ1-2; D remains ambiguous. The CDR3 spans 12 residues. Germline loops: CDR1 GTSNPN, CDR2 SVGIG (reference sequence). Between the trimmed V and J ends, which lost 1 base and 4 bases, there was a span of 7 bases. This CDR3 is CAWSGLAYGYTF. CDR3 nucleotide sequence: TGTGCCTGGAGTGGTTTAGCCTATGGCTACACCTTC.

The chain combines TRBV20-1 with TRBJ2-4, with D maybe TRBD2 (6 bases). Germline-derived CDR1 and CDR2 are DFQATT and SNEGSKA (reference sequence). The CDR3 runs to 11 residues. With 7 bases removed from V and 7 bases from J, the gap between germline ends came to 11 bases. CDR3 bases: TGCAGTGGGGGACTTTCGAACATTCAGTACTTC. The encoded protein is CSGGLSNIQYF.

The rearrangement joins TRBV9 to TRBJ2-7, with TRBD2 identical over 11 bases. Germline CDR1 and CDR2: SGDLS and YYNGEE. CDR3 length: 14 residues. V gave up 3 bases and J gave up 6 bases; unmatched junction bases: 5. CDR3 residues: CASSGPGTSGEQYF. The CDR3 DNA is TGTGCCAGCAGCGGGCCCGGGACTAGCGGCGAGCAGTACTTC.

This chain links TRBV5-1 with TRBJ2-5; TRBD1 matches 8 bases. V was clipped by 0 bases and J by 5 bases; unmatched bases: 3. CDR3 size: 14 residues. CDR1 SGHRS and CDR2 YFSETQ come from the germline V gene. The CDR3 is CASSLGTGRETQYF. The CDR3 DNA reads as TGCGCCAGCAGCTTGGGGACAGGGCGGGAGACCCAGTACTTC.

The rearrangement links TRBV6-5 to TRBJ1-2; 9 nucleotides agree with TRBD1. This CDR3 contains 13 residues. The V and J ends lost 6 bases and 5 bases, in that order; junction bases with no gene match: 4. CDR1 MNHEY and CDR2 SVGAGI come from the germline V gene. The CDR3 coding sequence is TGTGCCAGCAGACCGACAGGGGGGTATGGCTACACCTTC. Translated, it gives CASRPTGGYGYTF.

This clone was observed a handful of times. The chain carries TRBV5-4 and TRBJ2-1, with 8 positions matching TRBD2. Losses at the gene ends were 0 bases for V and 2 bases for J; bases not matched to a gene: 4. CDR1 SGHNT and CDR2 YYREEE come from the germline V gene (reference sequence). CDR3 length: 16 amino acids. CDR3 in amino acids: CASSLGAGATYNEQFF. The DNA for the CDR3 is TGTGCCAGCAGCTTGGGAGCGGGGGCCACCTACAATGAGCAGTTCTTC.

Only a few counts were recorded for this clone. This chain links TRBV4-3 with TRBJ2-6, with D perhaps matching TRBD1 (6 bases). There are 16 residues in the CDR3. Trimming took 3 bases from V and 0 from J, leaving 9 bases between them. Per germline, CDR1 LGHNA and CDR2 YSLEER. CDR3 in amino acids: CASSHQTGSGANVLTF. The CDR3 nucleotides are TGCGCCAGCAGCCACCAGACAGGCTCTGGGGCCAACGTCCTGACTTTC.

J is TRBJ1-2 and V is TRBV25-1; 9 bases map to TRBD1. CDR1 MGHDK and CDR2 SYGVNS come from the germline V gene. The CDR3 is made up of 16 amino acids. The junction had 12 bases not matched to a gene; V was cut back by 8 bases and J by 2 bases. The CDR3 here is CASSTTGGVRNYGYTF. The CDR3 DNA follows: TGTGCCAGCTCTACTACAGGGGGCGTGAGAAACTATGGCTACACCTTC.

The chain has TRBV27 and TRBJ1-4, with TRBD1 as a possible D gene (6 bases). V dropped 4 bases and J dropped 10 bases, with 10 bases sitting between them. From germline, CDR1 is MNHEY and CDR2 SMNVEV (reference sequence). This CDR3 is built from 12 residues. CDR3 DNA: TGTGCCAGCAGTTCCGGACAGATAAAACTGTTTTTT. Amino acids: CASSSGQIKLFF.

The chain carries TRBV6-5 and TRBJ1-2; 8 nucleotides line up with TRBD1. The CDR3 runs to 15 residues. CDR1 is MNHEY, CDR2 SVGAGI, per germline. Trimming removed 4 bases from V and 5 bases from J; junction bases left unmatched: 9. CDR3 loop: CASSSSTGAVYGYTF. DNA for the CDR3: TGTGCCAGCAGTTCGTCGACAGGGGCAGTATATGGCTACACCTTC.

This clone was counted between two and nine times. This chain joins TRBV19 and TRBJ2-7; D is perhaps TRBD2 (7 bases). With 8 bases removed from V and 5 bases from J, the gap between germline ends came to 10 bases. The CDR3 runs to 11 residues. Germline V gene lookup returns CDR1 LNHDA and CDR2 SQIVND (reference sequence). The chain's CDR3 is CASGGGDEQYF. CDR3 DNA: TGTGCCAGTGGAGGGGGGGACGAGCAGTACTTC.

This clone has just a few counts. The chain joins TRBV5-1 to TRBJ2-7; 12 bases are shared with TRBD2. CDR1 and CDR2 (germline): SGHRS, YFSETQ. The CDR3 contains 17 residues. Germline trimming cut 1 base from V and 4 bases from J; bases unmatched to any gene: 9. The CDR3 coding sequence is TGCGCCAGCAGCTTGCCCACCGGGGGACTAGCGGGTTACGAGCAGTACTTC. It is translated as CASSLPTGGLAGYEQYF.

The V call is TRBV6-1, the J call TRBJ1-3; tentatively, D is TRBD1 (6 bases). Trimming left V 2 bases short and J 0 bases short, with 17 bases between. The germline CDR1 and CDR2 sequences are MNHNS and SASEGT. This CDR3 contains 18 residues. The CDR3 sequence: CASSEILGGLSSGNTIYF. The CDR3 DNA sequence: TGTGCCAGCAGTGAAATTCTCGGGGGGCTAAGCTCTGGAAACACCATATATTTT.

This chain joins TRBV28 and TRBJ1-2; D gene ambiguous. Germline loops: CDR1 MDHEN, CDR2 SYDVKM. The CDR3 runs to 11 residues. CDR3 amino acids: CVTGDNYGYTF. Written as DNA, the CDR3 is TGTGTGACCGGAGACAACTATGGCTACACCTTC.

The CDR3 DNA reads as TGTGCCAGCAACTTCGCAGGGCAGACTGAAGCTTTCTTT. Its translation: CASNFAGQTEAFF. V gene TRBV7-9 combines with J gene TRBJ1-1; D is possibly TRBD1 (5 bases). CDR3 size: 13 residues. From germline, CDR1 is SEHNR and CDR2 FQNEAQ (reference sequence). The ends were cut back, 7 bases at V and 5 bases at J, with 14 bases in the middle.

The chain carries TRBV6-1 and TRBJ2-5; a possible D gene is TRBD1 (5 bases). The V end lost 2 bases, the J end lost 5 bases, and 9 bases lay between the germline ends. CDR3 length: 13 residues. Germline CDR1 reads MNHNS; CDR2 reads SASEGT. CDR3 DNA sequence: TGTGCCAGCAGTGAACTGGGGCGGGAGACCCAGTACTTC. It translates to CASSELGRETQYF.